This T cell receptor beta chain was identified in a study of type 1 and type 2 diabetes patients. The wider study: Sequencing for the whole study yielded under 25 million paired-end reads.

Anyone with other autoimmune disease or infection in the prior four weeks was excluded. This clonotype was counted only a few times. Its antigen is as yet unknown. PCR was run on genomic DNA. Amplification of the beta chain CDR3 used 30 forward and 13 reverse multiplex primers. TCRdb used MiXCR to reprocess the multiplex PCR reads, holding one entry per CDR3 protein. Counted here are more than 250,000 distinct CDR3 sequences, around 47% occurring once; the ten biggest clones make up roughly an eighth. Study conclusions and caveats: A median of one highly-expanded CD4+ clone, covering roughly 3.9% of reads, occurred in type 2 diabetes.

The material sequenced was peripheral blood mononuclear cells (PBMCs). This TCR derives from a man younger than 30 with type 2 diabetes.

CDR3 protein: CASSLDTGPGTEAFF. CDR3 DNA: TGCGCCAGCAGCCTAGATACGGGACCGGGGACTGAAGCTTTCTTT. The chain combines TRBV5-1 with TRBJ1-1; the D gene is possibly TRBD1 (5 bases). Per germline, CDR1 SGHRS and CDR2 YFSETQ. The CDR3 contains 15 residues. V lost 4 bases and J lost 5, with 18 bases in between.